In this sample, the clone carrying this T cell receptor beta chain turned up many times. These data come from a study of kidney transplant recipient with SARS-CoV-2 infection. V shed 7 bases and J shed 7 bases, with 17 bases lying between them. The CDR3 length is 14 residues. MiXCR, applied by TCRdb to the reads, yields one record per CDR3 protein. The sample lists fewer than 250,000 distinct CDR3 sequences; 29% were seen once. This clonotype was sampled from a young adult male patient who had COVID-19 and was a kidney transplant recipient. Some T cells may have come from the graft donor. Material: a blood sample, obtained at baseline and on roughly day 120 from a kidney transplant recipient. The chain couples TRBV12-3 or TRBV12-4 to TRBJ1-5, with unresolved D. As DNA, the CDR3 is TGTGCCAGCACCCCCAGTACCCTATCGCAGCCCCAGCATTTT. Amino acids: CASTPSTLSQPQHF.